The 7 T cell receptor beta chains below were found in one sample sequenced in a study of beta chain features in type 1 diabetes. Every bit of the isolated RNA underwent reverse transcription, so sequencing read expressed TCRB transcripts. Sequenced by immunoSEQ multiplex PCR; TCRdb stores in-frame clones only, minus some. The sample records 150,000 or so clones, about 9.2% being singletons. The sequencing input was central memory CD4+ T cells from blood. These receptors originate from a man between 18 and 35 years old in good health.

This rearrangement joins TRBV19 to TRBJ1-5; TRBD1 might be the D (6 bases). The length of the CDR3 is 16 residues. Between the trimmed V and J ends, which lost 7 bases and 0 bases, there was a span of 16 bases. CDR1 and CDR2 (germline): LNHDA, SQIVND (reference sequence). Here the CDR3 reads CASIGGRGASNQPQHF. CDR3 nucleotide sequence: TGTGCCAGTATTGGGGGCCGGGGGGCTAGCAATCAGCCCCAGCATTTT. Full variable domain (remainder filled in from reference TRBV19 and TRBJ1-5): DGGITQSPKYLFRKEGQNVTLSCEQNLNHDAMYWYRQDPGQGLRLIYYSQIVNDFQKGDIAEGYSVSREKKESFPLTVTSAQKNPTAFYLCASIGGRGASNQPQHFGDGTRLSIL.

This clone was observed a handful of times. The CDR3 DNA reads TGTGCCAGCAGATCCGGACCAGCGGGAGAGACCCAGTACTTC. Amino acid sequence: CASRSGPAGETQYF. This chain joins TRBV5-5 and TRBJ2-5; possibly TRBD2 for D (6 bases). Germline V lookup: CDR1 SGHKS, CDR2 YYEKEE (reference sequence). The CDR3 is 14 residues long. Trimming cost V 5 bases and J 4 bases, with 15 bases left between them.

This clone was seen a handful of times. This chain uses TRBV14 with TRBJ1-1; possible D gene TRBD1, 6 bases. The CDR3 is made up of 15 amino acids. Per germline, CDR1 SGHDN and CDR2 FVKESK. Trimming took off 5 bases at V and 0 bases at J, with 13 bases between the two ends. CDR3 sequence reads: CASSWGGGLNTEAFF. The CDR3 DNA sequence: TGTGCCAGCAGCTGGGGAGGGGGGTTGAACACTGAAGCTTTCTTT.

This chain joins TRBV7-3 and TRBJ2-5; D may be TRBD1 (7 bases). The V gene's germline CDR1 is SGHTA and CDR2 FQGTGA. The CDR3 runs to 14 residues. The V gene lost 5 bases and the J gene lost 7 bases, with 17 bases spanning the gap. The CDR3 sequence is CASSPAGTAGTQYF. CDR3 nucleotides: TGTGCCAGCAGCCCCGCCGGGACAGCGGGGACCCAGTACTTC.

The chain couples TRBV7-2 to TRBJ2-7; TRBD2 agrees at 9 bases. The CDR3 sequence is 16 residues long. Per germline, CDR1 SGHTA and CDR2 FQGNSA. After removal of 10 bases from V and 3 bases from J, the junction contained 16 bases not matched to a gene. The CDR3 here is CATAGVAGESSYEQYF. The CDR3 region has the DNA TGTGCCACCGCCGGGGTAGCGGGGGAGTCGAGCTACGAGCAGTACTTC.

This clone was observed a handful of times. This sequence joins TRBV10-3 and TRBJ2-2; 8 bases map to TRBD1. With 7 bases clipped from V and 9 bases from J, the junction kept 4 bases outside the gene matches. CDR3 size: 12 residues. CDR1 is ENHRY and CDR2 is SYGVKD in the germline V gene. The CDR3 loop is CAITDRGRELFF. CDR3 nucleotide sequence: TGTGCCATCACTGACAGGGGACGGGAGCTGTTTTTT.

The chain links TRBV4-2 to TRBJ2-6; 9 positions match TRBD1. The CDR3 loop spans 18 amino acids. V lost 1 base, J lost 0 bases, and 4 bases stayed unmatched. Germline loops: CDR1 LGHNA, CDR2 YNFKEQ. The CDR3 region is CASSQVGTGSSGANVLTF. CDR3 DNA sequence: TGTGCCAGCAGCCAAGTTGGGACAGGGAGCTCTGGGGCCAACGTCCTGACTTTC.